The following is a T cell receptor beta chain sequence with its context. Its antigen is not known. A much larger clone is a single base away; this may be a read error. The data are from a study of molecular identifiers for immune sequencing clone quantification. Points from the study as a whole: Clones above 20 RNA copies contained over 99% of effector molecules and under 1% of naive molecules. Highly expanded clone sizes could be underestimated by identical TCR molecules sharing a barcode.

As CD8+CD4-CCR7+CD45RA+ cells, naive CD8 T cells were sorted. CDR3 length: 13 amino acids. Germline V CDR1 and CDR2: WSHSY, SAAADI. Making the bulk TCR libraries relied on previously described methods and listed TCR primers. TCRdb re-derived calls from the PCR reads in MiXCR, one entry per CDR3 protein. Of some 580,000 distinct CDR3 sequences in the sample, about 25% were seen once. The TCR originated in a human donor in good health. Some libraries in this study had Jurkat cell RNA spiked in. The sequencing input was naive CD8+ T cells from blood, with Jurkat cell RNA spiked in. The subset was: FACS-sorted CD8+CD4-CCR7+CD45RA+ naive T cells. The V gene is TRBV10-2, the J gene TRBJ1-2, with D unclear. CDR3 loop: CASSDYSSYGYPF. CDR3 DNA sequence: TGCGCCAGCAGTGATTACAGTTCCTATGGCTACCCCTTC.